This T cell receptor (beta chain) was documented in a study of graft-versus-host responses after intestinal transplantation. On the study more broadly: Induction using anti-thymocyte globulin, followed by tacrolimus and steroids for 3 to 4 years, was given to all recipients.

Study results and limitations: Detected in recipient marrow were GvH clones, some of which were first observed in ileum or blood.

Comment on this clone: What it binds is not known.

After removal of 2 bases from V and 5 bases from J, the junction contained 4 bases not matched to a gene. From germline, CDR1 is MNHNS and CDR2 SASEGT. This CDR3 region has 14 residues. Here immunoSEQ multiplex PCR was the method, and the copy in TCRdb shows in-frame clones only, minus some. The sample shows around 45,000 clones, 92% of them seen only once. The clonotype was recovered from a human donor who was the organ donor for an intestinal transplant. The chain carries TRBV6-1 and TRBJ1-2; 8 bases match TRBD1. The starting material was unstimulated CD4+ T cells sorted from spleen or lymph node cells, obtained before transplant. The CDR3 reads CASSEPDRAYGYTF. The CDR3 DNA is TGTGCCAGCAGTGAACCGGACAGGGCGTATGGCTACACCTTC.